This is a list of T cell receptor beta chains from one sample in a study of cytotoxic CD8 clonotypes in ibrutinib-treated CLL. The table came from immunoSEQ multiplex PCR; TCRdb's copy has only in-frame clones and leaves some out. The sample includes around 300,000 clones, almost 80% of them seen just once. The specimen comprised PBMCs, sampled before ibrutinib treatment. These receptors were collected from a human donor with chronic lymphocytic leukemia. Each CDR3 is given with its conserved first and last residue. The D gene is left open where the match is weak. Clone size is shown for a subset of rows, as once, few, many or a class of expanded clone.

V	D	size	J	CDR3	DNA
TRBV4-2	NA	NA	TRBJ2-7	CASSQDKAASYEQYF	TGTGCCAGCAGCCAAGATAAAGCGGCCTCCTACGAGCAGTACTTC
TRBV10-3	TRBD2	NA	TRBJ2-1	CAISLGGSSYNEQFF	TGTGCCATCTCCTTAGGCGGGAGCTCCTACAATGAGCAGTTCTTC
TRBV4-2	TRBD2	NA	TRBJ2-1	CASSQVGTSLHEQFF	TGTGCCAGCAGCCAGGTCGGGACTAGCCTCCATGAGCAGTTCTTC
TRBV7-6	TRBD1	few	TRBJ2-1	CASSSTQGRGSSYNEQFF	TGTGCCAGCAGCTCGACGCAGGGCAGGGGGAGCTCCTACAATGAGCAGTTCTTC
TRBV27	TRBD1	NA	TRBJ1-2	CASSADRGLGGYTF	TGTGCCAGCAGTGCGGACAGGGGGCTCGGTGGCTACACCTTC
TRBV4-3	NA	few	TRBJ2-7	CASSQRLIGDEQYF	TGCGCCAGCAGCCAAAGACTAATAGGGGACGAGCAGTACTTC
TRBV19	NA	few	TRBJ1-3	CASSPSSARSGNTIYF	TGTGCCAGTAGTCCCAGTTCCGCCCGCTCTGGAAACACCATATATTTT
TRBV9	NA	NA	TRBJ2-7	CASSVAPWLNEQYF	TGTGCCAGCAGCGTAGCGCCCTGGTTGAACGAGCAGTACTTC
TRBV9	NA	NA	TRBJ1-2	CASSVEWSYGYTF	TGTGCCAGCAGCGTAGAGTGGAGCTATGGCTACACCTTC
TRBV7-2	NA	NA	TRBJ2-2	CASSTTGRTGELFF	TGTGCCAGCAGCACTACAGGGCGGACCGGGGAGCTGTTTTTT
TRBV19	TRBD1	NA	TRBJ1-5	CASMDRNRNQPQHF	TGTGCCAGTATGGACAGGAACCGCAATCAGCCCCAGCATTTT
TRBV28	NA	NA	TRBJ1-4	CASSPGRGEKLFF	TGTGCCAGCAGCCCAGGGCGGGGGGAAAAACTGTTTTTT
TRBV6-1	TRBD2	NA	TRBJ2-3	CASSDETSGGTRPDTQYF	TGTGCCAGCAGTGATGAGACTAGCGGAGGAACTCGCCCAGATACGCAGTATTTT
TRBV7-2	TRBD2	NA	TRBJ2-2	CASSYPVGGRASGELFF	TGTGCCAGCAGCTATCCCGTGGGGGGGAGGGCCTCCGGGGAGCTGTTTTTT
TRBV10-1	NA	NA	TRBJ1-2	CASRPGALNYGYTF	TGCGCCAGCAGACCCGGAGCACTAAACTATGGCTACACCTTC
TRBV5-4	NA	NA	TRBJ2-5	CASSLYGARQETQYF	TGTGCCAGCAGCTTGTATGGGGCTAGACAAGAGACCCAGTACTTC
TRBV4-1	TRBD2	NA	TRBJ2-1	CASSPRTSGGEQFF	TGCGCCAGCAGCCCCCGGACTAGCGGGGGCGAGCAGTTCTTC
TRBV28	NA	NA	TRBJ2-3	CASSSPGGGTTDTQYF	TGTGCCAGCAGTTCCCCGGGCGGCGGGACCACAGATACGCAGTATTTT
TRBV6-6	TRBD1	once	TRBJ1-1	CASRDTGGGLEAFF	TGTGCCAGCAGGGACACAGGGGGCGGTCTTGAAGCTTTCTTT
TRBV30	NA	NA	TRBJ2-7	CAWSMARIYEQYF	TGTGCCTGGAGTATGGCACGGATCTACGAGCAGTACTTC
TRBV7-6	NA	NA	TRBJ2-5	CASSLGAETNQETQYF	TGTGCCAGCAGCTTAGGAGCGGAGACAAACCAAGAGACCCAGTACTTC
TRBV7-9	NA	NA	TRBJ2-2	CASSFDTINGELFF	TGTGCCAGCAGCTTCGACACGATAAACGGGGAGCTGTTTTTT
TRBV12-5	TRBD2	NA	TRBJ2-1	CATIAGGELSYNEQFF	TGTGCTACCATAGCGGGAGGGGAGCTCTCCTACAATGAGCAGTTCTTC
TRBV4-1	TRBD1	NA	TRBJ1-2	CASSLEQGADGYTF	TGCGCCAGCAGCCTCGAACAGGGGGCGGATGGCTACACCTTC
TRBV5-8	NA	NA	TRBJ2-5	CASSLAGGLAETQYF	TGTGCCAGCAGCTTGGCCGGGGGGCTGGCAGAGACCCAGTACTTC
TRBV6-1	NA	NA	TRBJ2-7	CASIFRGYPYEQYF	TGTGCCAGCATTTTTCGCGGGTACCCCTACGAGCAGTACTTC
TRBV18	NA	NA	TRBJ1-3	CASSPYTRTDSGNTIYF	TGTGCCAGCTCACCATACACCCGGACAGACTCTGGAAACACCATATATTTT
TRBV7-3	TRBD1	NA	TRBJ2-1	CASSFIGTAHNEQFF	TGTGCCAGCAGCTTTATCGGGACAGCCCACAATGAGCAGTTCTTC
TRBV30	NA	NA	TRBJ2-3	CAWSGPIGNTQYF	TGTGCCTGGAGTGGACCGATCGGGAATACGCAGTATTTT
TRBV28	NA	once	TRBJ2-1	CASSLAGHWREHNEQFF	TGTGCCAGCAGTTTAGCTGGTCACTGGCGGGAACACAATGAGCAGTTCTTC
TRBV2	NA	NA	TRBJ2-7	CASSEVGGLYEQYF	TGTGCCAGCAGTGAAGTCGGGGGCCTCTACGAGCAGTACTTC
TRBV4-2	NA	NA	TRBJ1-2	CASSHNGQRPPNYGYTF	TGTGCCAGCAGCCACAACGGACAACGCCCGCCTAACTATGGCTACACCTTC
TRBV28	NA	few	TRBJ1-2	CASSFGLPKDGYTF	TGTGCCAGCAGTTTCGGACTTCCTAAAGATGGCTACACCTTC
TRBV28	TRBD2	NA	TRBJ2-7	CASSEMGSGRATEQYF	TGTGCCAGCAGTGAAATGGGGAGCGGGAGGGCTACGGAGCAGTACTTC
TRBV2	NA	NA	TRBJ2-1	CASRTSLTGNEQFF	TGTGCCAGCAGAACTTCCTTAACAGGCAATGAGCAGTTCTTC
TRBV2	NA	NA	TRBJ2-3	CASSAGETVWDVYTQYF	TGTGCCAGCAGCGCAGGAGAGACAGTTTGGGACGTGTATACGCAGTATTTT
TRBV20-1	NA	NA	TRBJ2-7	CSARQLEQYF	TGCAGTGCCCGCCAGCTCGAGCAGTACTTC
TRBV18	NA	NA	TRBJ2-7	CASSLRGGEQYF	TGTGCCAGCTCCCTAAGGGGTGGCGAGCAGTACTTC
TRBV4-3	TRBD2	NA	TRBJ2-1	CASSQDHGTSGYNEQFF	TGCGCCAGCAGCCAAGATCATGGGACTAGCGGTTACAATGAGCAGTTCTTC
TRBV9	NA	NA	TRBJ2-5	CASNIGRNQETQYF	TGTGCCAGCAACATAGGGAGGAACCAAGAGACCCAGTACTTC
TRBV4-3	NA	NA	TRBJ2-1	CASSQEGEFAYNEQFF	TGCGCCAGCAGCCAAGAGGGAGAGTTCGCCTACAATGAGCAGTTCTTC